This TCR beta chain stems from a study of PD-1 blockade in classical Hodgkin lymphoma. About the research overall: Patients were treated with nivolumab at 3 mg/kg, and this was given intravenously every 2 weeks.

TCRdb's table, derived via immunoSEQ multiplex PCR, lists solely in-frame clones and lacks some. The sample has about 97,000 clones, 65% to 85% seen once. Relapse after autologous stem cell transplantation occurred in every patient, and brentuximab vedotin exposure varied. This sequence was found in a human donor with classical Hodgkin lymphoma. Here the sequenced sample was peripheral blood mononuclear cells (PBMCs), taken at baseline.

The CDR3 coding sequence is TGCGCCAGCAGCGGGCGGACAGGAGACAATGAGCAGTTCTTC. Translating gives CASSGRTGDNEQFF. The chain employs TRBV5-1 and TRBJ2-1, with TRBD1 matching 7 bases. Germline V gene lookup returns CDR1 SGHRS and CDR2 YFSETQ. With 4 bases clipped from V and 5 bases from J, the junction kept 6 bases outside the gene matches. This CDR3 region has 14 residues.